This is a list of T cell receptor beta chains from one sample in a study of blood T cells in healthy people across ages. TCRdb re-called the 5' RACE reads through MiXCR, storing one row per CDR3 protein. The profile shows hundreds of thousands of distinct CDR3 sequences, 20% to 25% of them singletons. This same sample was also part of a study on T cells of mothers and their children.

The source material was blood. These receptors were obtained from a boy under 18 in good health. CDR3s include the opening cysteine and the closing phenylalanine or tryptophan.

v_call,cdr3_aa
TRBV12-3/TRBV12-4,CASNRENNQPQHF
TRBV12-3/TRBV12-4,CASSTDASGPKEQYF
TRBV7-8,CASSSRPGETQYF
TRBV7-2,CASSRRVGGGAKNNEQFF
TRBV9,CASSVQVNTEAFF
TRBV7-2,CASSLGGGAGEQETQYF
TRBV9,CASSVGRDTQYEQYF
TRBV20-1,CSALPPGAGVKNIQYF
TRBV4-1,CASSHQTNTDTQYF
TRBV29-1,CSVGAGAYEQYF
TRBV4-1,CASSQITGGGQPQHF
TRBV12-3/TRBV12-4,CASSFLGGGYSNQPQHF
TRBV28,CASKPGGQETQYF
TRBV2,CASSEADRGSQPQHF
TRBV2,CASSDSSGGPYNEQFF
TRBV5-1,CASSLVASGGYNEQFF
TRBV20-1,CSARDRRTSGYNEQFF
TRBV5-8,CASTRDGRGNQPQHF
TRBV20-1,CSASRSPSYNEQFF
TRBV5-5,CASSGDGSSGTTIYF
TRBV27,CASSFSGAPGETQYF
TRBV3-1,CASSQEFNQGFLFRNEQFF
TRBV5-1,CASSLSGHEGYTF
TRBV7-9,CASSSSLAGGQETQYF
TRBV6-2/TRBV6-3,CASRAGGGDGYTF
TRBV28,CASSLVQGGEKLFF
TRBV7-9,CASSLVLGEAFF
TRBV5-6,CASSLRGWGSGANVLTF
TRBV20-1,CSATRGLATGELFF
TRBV4-1,CASSQNPGSYNEQFF
TRBV6-1,CASRAAGPGSGELFF
TRBV6-1,CASSGPYNEQFF
TRBV27,CASSWDRGYNEQFF
TRBV6-1,CASSVGVVADRGVETQYF
TRBV11-2,CASSPTPGAANEKLFF
TRBV20-1,CSARDDGGQETQYF
TRBV5-1,CASSSYNRLAGGPSYNEQFF
TRBV24-1,CATSDTLALAAYNEQFF
TRBV29-1,CSVEAPVGSYEQYF
TRBV5-5,CASSSDRETQYF
TRBV6-2/TRBV6-3,CASSYTIADTQYF
TRBV7-9,CASSLDVGSLGGYTF
TRBV6-1,CASSDRDRGYGHF
TRBV7-3,CASSQTTKETQYF
TRBV5-1,CASKQIRKPGNQPQHF
TRBV29-1,CSVRDLEAFF
TRBV28,CASSLGPQGQGEKLFF